This T cell receptor (beta chain) was recovered during a study of blood T cells in healthy people across ages. In this sample, this clonotype turned up a few times. Healthy Caucasian individuals from Russia aged roughly 6 to 100 were enrolled as donors. Germline V gene sequence: CDR1 MNHEY, CDR2 SVGEGT. The CDR3 is 14 amino acids. The V end lost 2 bases, the J end lost 2 bases, and 10 bases lay between the germline ends. The use of a sample-barcoded 5' primer and a J-beta primer mix characterized a second PCR of about 6 to 12 cycles. CDR3-containing paired-end reads numbered at least 2.5 million in each sample. TCRdb used MiXCR to reprocess the 5' RACE reads, holding one entry per CDR3 protein. There are about 1.1 million distinct CDR3 sequences in the sample; around two fifths occur only once, and roughly 14% lies in the top ten.

The J gene is TRBJ2-7, the V gene TRBV6-2 or TRBV6-3; D is perhaps TRBD2 (6 bases). This clonotype was sampled from a man between 18 and 29 years old in good health. The material sequenced was blood. The chain's CDR3 is CASSYGGITYEQYF. CDR3 DNA: TGTGCCAGCAGTTACGGGGGGATAACCTACGAGCAGTACTTC.